Here is one TCR beta chain with its context. The data stem from a study of radiotherapy plus CTLA-4 blockade in lung cancer. TCRdb's table, derived via immunoSEQ multiplex PCR, lists solely in-frame clones and lacks some. This table holds 40,000 to 60,000 clones, 75% to 90% found once. With 4 bases clipped from V and 3 bases from J, the junction kept 9 bases outside the gene matches. The CDR3 length is 15 residues. Germline values: CDR1 SGHTA, CDR2 FQGNSA. The chain recombines TRBV7-2 with TRBJ2-7; TRBD2 agrees at 7 bases. Sample: peripheral blood, taken from a patient treated with radiotherapy plus ipilimumab. The sequence came from a human donor with non-small cell lung cancer that progressed on radiotherapy plus ipilimumab. Some clones in this sample may be carry-over from other donors' samples. CDR3 protein: CASSSPSGAGYEQYF. CDR3 coding DNA: TGTGCCAGCAGCTCGCCCAGCGGGGCTGGCTACGAGCAGTACTTC.